This is a list of T cell receptor beta chains from one sample in a study of CD8 T cells in ankylosing spondylitis. TCRdb re-called the 5' RACE reads with MiXCR, one entry per CDR3 protein. The sample holds around 490,000 distinct CDR3 sequences, approximately 5% seen once. Sequencing input: blood, either unsorted or a sorted T cell fraction (not recorded which). Every receptor here comes from a male donor with ankylosing spondylitis. CDR3s include the opening cysteine and the closing phenylalanine or tryptophan. A D gene is named only where the DNA matches it firmly. Clone size appears in some rows only: once, few, many, or a class for an expanded clone.

CDR3aa,CDR3nt,d_gene,j_gene,v_gene,abundance
CSATPRGGGFYGYTF,TGCAGTGCTACCCCTCGCGGGGGGGGATTCTATGGCTACACCTTC,.,TRBJ1-2,TRBV20-1,.
CSAGTAGNTIYF,TGCAGCGCTGGGACAGCTGGAAACACCATATATTTT,TRBD1,TRBJ1-3,TRBV29-1,many
CASSQEMAGAAQETQYF,TGCGCCAGCAGCCAAGAGATGGCGGGAGCGGCACAAGAGACCCAGTACTTC,TRBD2,TRBJ2-5,TRBV4-1,.
CASRLTGGNYGYTF,TGTGCCAGCAGGCTAACAGGGGGCAACTATGGCTACACCTTC,TRBD1,TRBJ1-2,TRBV6-1,many
CSASAGGYGYTF,TGCAGTGCTAGCGCAGGGGGCTATGGCTACACCTTC,TRBD1,TRBJ1-2,TRBV20-1,many
CASSPVSFYNEQFF,TGTGCCAGCAGCCCCGTGAGCTTTTACAATGAGCAGTTCTTC,.,TRBJ2-1,TRBV7-2,.
CASSQAGVPDNEQFF,TGTGCCAGCAGCCAAGCCGGGGTTCCAGACAATGAGCAGTTCTTC,.,TRBJ2-1,TRBV3-1,many
CASRKLRQGGGYTF,TGTGCCAGCAGAAAACTCAGACAGGGTGGCGGCTACACCTTC,TRBD1,TRBJ1-2,TRBV28,many
CASSLTGGRTDTQYF,TGTGCCAGCAGTCTTACAGGGGGACGCACAGATACGCAGTATTTT,TRBD1,TRBJ2-3,TRBV12-3/TRBV12-4,many
CAISDPGTGGFTDTQYF,TGTGCCATCAGTGACCCCGGGACAGGGGGCTTCACAGATACGCAGTATTTT,TRBD1,TRBJ2-3,TRBV10-3,many
CASRRDNSYEQYF,TGCGCCAGCAGGCGGGACAACTCCTACGAGCAGTACTTC,.,TRBJ2-7,TRBV5-1,many
CASRTGVSRPSGANVLTF,TGTGCCAGCAGAACGGGGGTCAGCCGACCCTCTGGGGCCAACGTCCTGACTTTC,.,TRBJ2-6,TRBV11-1,once
CASSLSGEHGYTF,TGTGCCAGCAGCTTATCCGGGGAGCATGGCTACACCTTC,.,TRBJ1-2,TRBV5-5,.
CASSYGQNYEQYF,TGTGCCAGCAGTTACGGGCAAAACTACGAGCAGTACTTC,.,TRBJ2-7,TRBV6-5,many
CASSLGFAGKTQYF,TGTGCCAGCAGCTTAGGTTTTGCAGGGAAGACCCAGTACTTC,.,TRBJ2-5,TRBV5-6,many
CASSSQLAGNTGELFF,TGCGCCAGCAGCTCTCAACTAGCGGGGAACACCGGGGAGCTGTTTTTT,TRBD2,TRBJ2-2,TRBV5-1,many
CASSPRQRENTGELFF,TGTGCCAGCAGCCCCCGACAGCGAGAGAACACCGGGGAGCTGTTTTTT,.,TRBJ2-2,TRBV5-5,few
CAWSGDVTQYF,TGTGCCTGGAGTGGGGACGTAACGCAGTATTTT,.,TRBJ2-3,TRBV30,.
CASSQGWTGNEQYF,TGCGCCAGCAGCCAAGGCTGGACAGGGAACGAGCAGTACTTC,TRBD1,TRBJ2-7,TRBV4-1,few
CASSPGTENEQFF,TGTGCCAGCAGCCCCGGGACAGAAAATGAGCAGTTCTTC,TRBD1,TRBJ2-1,TRBV11-2,many
CASSLRDGRSTEAFF,TGTGCCAGCAGCTTAAGGGACGGTAGAAGCACTGAAGCTTTCTTT,.,TRBJ1-1,TRBV7-9,few
CASTGGQGYNEQFF,TGTGCCAGCACAGGGGGACAGGGCTACAATGAGCAGTTCTTC,TRBD1,TRBJ2-1,TRBV6-1,many
CASSRTGVSTDTQYF,TGTGCCAGCAGCCGGACAGGGGTTAGCACAGATACGCAGTATTTT,TRBD1,TRBJ2-3,TRBV7-9,many
CASSHPSGGDEQFF,TGTGCCAGCAGCCACCCCTCGGGGGGCGATGAGCAGTTCTTC,.,TRBJ2-1,TRBV3-1,many
CASSLAVGLMDEQFF,TGTGCCAGCAGCTTGGCAGTGGGTCTTATGGATGAGCAGTTCTTC,.,TRBJ2-1,TRBV7-2,many
CASVLASGNLQYF,TGTGCCAGCGTTTTGGCTAGCGGGAATTTGCAGTACTTC,TRBD2,TRBJ2-7,TRBV28,.
CASGLDTQYF,TGTGCCAGCGGCTTAGATACGCAGTATTTT,.,TRBJ2-3,TRBV6-2/TRBV6-3,many
CASRRLVGRPGEQFF,TGTGCCAGCAGACGACTAGTGGGGAGGCCAGGTGAGCAGTTCTTC,.,TRBJ2-1,TRBV11-2,few
CASSQSTDTSSSTDTQYF,TGTGCCAGCAGCCAGTCCACAGACACTTCTTCAAGCACAGATACGCAGTATTTT,.,TRBJ2-3,TRBV11-1,many
CSARPGGQSETQYF,TGCAGTGCTAGACCGGGGGGGCAGTCAGAGACCCAGTACTTC,TRBD2,TRBJ2-5,TRBV20-1,many
CASSHGVLVGELFF,TGCGCCAGCAGCCACGGAGTCTTGGTCGGGGAGCTGTTTTTT,.,TRBJ2-2,TRBV4-3,many
CATSDPTGGRVNEQFF,TGTGCCACCAGTGACCCGACAGGGGGCCGAGTGAATGAGCAGTTCTTC,TRBD1,TRBJ2-1,TRBV24-1,many
CSARAPGSGELFF,TGCAGTGCTAGAGCCCCAGGGAGCGGGGAGCTGTTTTTT,.,TRBJ2-2,TRBV20-1,many
CASSLGQGRDGELFF,TGTGCCAGCAGCTTGGGACAGGGGAGAGATGGGGAGCTGTTTTTT,TRBD1,TRBJ2-2,TRBV7-2,many
CASSLAGQGYSPLHF,TGTGCCAGCAGCTTAGCGGGACAGGGCTATTCACCCCTCCACTTT,TRBD1,TRBJ1-6,TRBV7-2,many
CASSQTGSEQYF,TGTGCCAGCAGCCAGACAGGGTCGGAGCAGTACTTC,TRBD1,TRBJ2-7,TRBV7-2,.
CASSDRVGFSGNTIYF,TGTGCCAGCAGCGACAGGGTGGGCTTCTCTGGAAACACCATATATTTT,TRBD1,TRBJ1-3,TRBV28,many
CAMGPSGSYEQYF,TGTGCCATGGGCCCTAGCGGCTCCTACGAGCAGTACTTC,TRBD2,TRBJ2-7,TRBV7-9,.
CASSRLASYNEQFF,TGTGCCAGCAGCCGACTAGCGTCCTACAATGAGCAGTTCTTC,TRBD2,TRBJ2-1,TRBV7-3,many
CASTSPSGGVEELFF,TGTGCCAGCACTAGCCCTAGCGGGGGGGTAGAGGAGCTGTTTTTT,TRBD2,TRBJ2-2,TRBV28,many
CASSLRTVSYEQYF,TGTGCCAGCAGCTTGCGGACGGTTTCCTACGAGCAGTACTTC,.,TRBJ2-7,TRBV4-2,.
CCASRYRGLTGETQYF,TGCTGCGCTAGCCGCTACAGGGGGCTTACGGGAGAGACCCAGTACTTC,TRBD1,TRBJ2-5,TRBV29-1,.